This TCR beta chain is from a study of regulatory T cells in long-lasting Graves disease. Study overall: Those with persistent Graves' disease had received antithyroid drugs for over 5 years with positive TSH receptor antibodies. Study findings and constraints: Because few samples were included, accuracy may have been lower. Compared with new cases, persistent Graves' patients showed reduced TCR diversity.

To make TCR beta libraries, researchers used iRepertoire HTBI primers and Arm-PCR of CDR3 regions. Original methodology: Identification yielded about 66 TRBV and 11 to 15 TRBJ segments across samples. A single record per CDR3 protein comes from TCRdb applying MiXCR to the multiplex PCR reads. Clone size and V and J calls follow TCRdb, not the original study. The sample holds about 290,000 distinct CDR3 sequences, 20% to 25% seen once. For this clonotype: Its specificity is unknown.

Stated time point: persistent/refractory GD, antithyroid drugs over 5 years with positive TRAb. Preparation of the TCR library used RNA extracted from PBMCs. CDR1 is SGHTA and CDR2 is FQGNSA in the germline V gene. V lost 8 bases and J 2 bases, leaving 17 bases between the germline ends. This CDR3 is built from 15 residues. The TCR comes from a female donor with Graves disease. The chain combines TRBV7-2 with TRBJ2-3; D is undetermined. The input for sequencing was peripheral blood mononuclear cells (PBMCs), taken when the disease was refractory, from a patient treated with antithyroid drugs. CDR3 sequence reads: CASSTSERDTDTQYF. The CDR3 coding sequence is TGTGCCAGCTCTACCAGCGAGAGAGACACAGATACGCAGTATTTT.